This TCR beta chain was retrieved from a study of shared clonotypes between healthy human individuals. Whole-study results and caveats: The diversity represented, both genetic and in exposure history, was limited by few donors. Roughly 4.6% of naive CD4 clonotypes were common to a handful of donors.

In the CD4+ fraction, cells were divided into CD45RA+ naive and CD45RA-negative memory subsets. The sorted-subset replicate PCRs were given about 210 ng DNA, which is tens of thousands of T cell genomes. Using immunoSEQ multiplex PCR, the repertoire was profiled, and TCRdb retains in-frame clones only, with some absent. The sample shows over a million clones, about 80% of them seen only once. A few counts support this clone. Its antigen is currently unknown. This receptor was identified in a man between 18 and 35 years old in good health. Some clones in this sample may be carry-over from other donors' samples. The specimen sequenced was memory CD4+ T cells from PBMCs. Noted subset: CD45RA-negative fraction.

The CDR3 region is CSAELRETQYF. The DNA for the CDR3 is TGCAGTGCCGAGCTCCGCGAGACCCAGTACTTC. The gene calls are TRBV20-1 and TRBJ2-5; the D is unclear. V lost 6 bases and J lost 5, with 10 bases in between. Germline V gene lookup returns CDR1 DFQATT and CDR2 SNEGSKA (reference sequence). This CDR3 spans 11 amino acids.